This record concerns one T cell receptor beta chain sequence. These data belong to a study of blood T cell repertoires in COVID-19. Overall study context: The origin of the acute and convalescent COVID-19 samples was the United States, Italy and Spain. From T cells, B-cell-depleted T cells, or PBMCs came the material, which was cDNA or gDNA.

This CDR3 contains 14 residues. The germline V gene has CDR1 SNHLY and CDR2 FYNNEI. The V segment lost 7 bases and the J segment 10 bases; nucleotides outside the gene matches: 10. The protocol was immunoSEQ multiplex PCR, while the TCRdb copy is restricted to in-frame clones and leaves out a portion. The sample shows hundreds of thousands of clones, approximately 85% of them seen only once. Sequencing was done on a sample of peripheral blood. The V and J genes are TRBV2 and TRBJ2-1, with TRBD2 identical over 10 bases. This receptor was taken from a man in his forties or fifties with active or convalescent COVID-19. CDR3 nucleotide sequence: TGTGCCAGCACCGAAGGGAGGGGACTAGCGGAGCAGTTCTTC. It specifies CASTEGRGLAEQFF.